This T cell receptor (beta chain) was recovered during a study of blood T cell repertoires in COVID-19. In the study overall: The United States, Italy and Spain provided the acute and convalescent COVID-19 samples. In each case, the material was cDNA or gDNA derived from T cells, B-cell-depleted T cells, or PBMCs.

Per the original methods: Quantification of nucleated cells was approximated via reference gene primer amplification. Generated by immunoSEQ multiplex PCR, the TCRdb table keeps only in-frame clones and is missing some. V, J and clone size are taken as reported in that table, and D and trimming were inferred from the DNA itself. The data show 150,000 to 200,000 clones, around 87% seen once. CDR3 size: 12 residues. V was pared by 1 base and J by 6 bases, with 7 bases between. From germline, CDR1 is LGHDT and CDR2 YNNKEL (reference sequence). The TCR sequence derives from a man aged 40-55 years with active or convalescent COVID-19. The V gene is TRBV3-1 (or the pseudogene TRBV3-2), the J gene TRBJ2-7; no clear D gene. Sequenced: peripheral blood. The CDR3 loop is CASSQVSSEQYF. The CDR3 DNA sequence: TGTGCCAGCAGCCAAGTATCGTCCGAGCAGTACTTC.